The clone carrying this TCR beta chain showed up many times. Its antigen is as yet unknown. Germline V CDR1 and CDR2: SNHLY, FYNNEI. The length of the CDR3 is 15 residues. V lost 2 bases, J lost 10 bases, and 9 bases stayed unmatched. The sample originates from a study of human T cells and chemical hapten exposure. The study, taken as a whole, reports: Those TCRs sitting above 1 in 1000 frequency stayed the same with DPC sensitization.

Regarding time point: healthy volunteer bleed at 2 weeks. Total RNA was isolated from whole blood that had not been fractionated. Each CDR3 protein is one row after TCRdb ran MiXCR on the RACE reads. The data hold tens of thousands of distinct CDR3 sequences, with around 9% observed a single time. This chain links TRBV2 with TRBJ2-1; 9 positions agree with TRBD2. Input material: whole blood. The origin of this receptor is a female donor in good health. Some clones in this sample may be carry-over from other donors' samples. This CDR3 reads CASSEIGGRAREQFF. CDR3 coding DNA: TGTGCCAGCAGTGAAATAGGCGGGAGGGCACGGGAGCAGTTCTTC.